This T cell receptor (beta chain) was obtained from a study of shared clonotypes between healthy human individuals. Overall study findings and caveats: In four donors, around 5% of naive CD4 clonotypes appeared in common.

This clone appeared once. Its specificity is unknown. Germline V CDR1 and CDR2: MDHEN, SYDVKM. The CDR3 loop spans 16 amino acids. The junction had 8 bases not matched to a gene; V was cut back by 5 bases and J by 5 bases. Here immunoSEQ multiplex PCR was the method, and the copy in TCRdb shows in-frame clones only, minus some. The repertoire has more than 2 million clones, about 95% of them found once; the top ten carry about 1.1%. As defined, naive CD8 cells were CD45RO-negative and positively selected for CCR7, with terminally differentiated effector memory CD45RA+ cells excluded. This receptor was obtained from a man aged 18 to 30 in good health. The genes are TRBV28 and TRBJ2-2, with 10 bases lining up with TRBD2. Source material: naive CD8+ T cells sorted from blood. CDR3 in amino acids: CASSPQAGGQTGELFF. The CDR3 bases are TGTGCCAGCAGTCCGCAAGCGGGGGGGCAGACCGGGGAGCTGTTTTTT.